The subject of this entry is one T cell receptor beta chain. CDR3 length equals 16 residues. The germline V gene encodes CDR1 MDHEN and CDR2 SYDVKM. The J segment lost 4 bases and the V segment lost 4 bases, leaving 10 bases of the junction unmatched. The data derive from a study of T cell changes during pregnancy in multiple sclerosis. Profiled with immunoSEQ multiplex PCR; TCRdb holds only in-frame clones, not every one. There are about 92,000 clones in the sample; around 92% occur only once, and 2.6% lies in the top ten. V is TRBV28 and J is TRBJ2-7; TRBD2 matches 10 bases. This TCR was sampled from a female donor with multiple sclerosis, enrolled in a pregnancy study. The sample was peripheral blood, taken in the first trimester of pregnancy. The CDR3 loop reads CASSSTYSGRWYEQYF. CDR3 bases: TGTGCCAGCAGTTCCACCTATAGCGGGAGGTGGTACGAGCAGTACTTC.